This record looks at one TCR beta chain sequence and its context. Original analysis: It was from reference gene primer amplification that nucleated cell counts were estimated. Repertoires were generated with immunoSEQ multiplex PCR, while TCRdb's copy carries only in-frame clones and drops some. The D gene and trimming were derived from the DNA, and the V and J assignments and clone size from that table. Seen here are 100,000 to 120,000 clones, about 90% observed once, and the top ten hold approximately 4.8%. This entry is derived from a study of blood T cell repertoires in COVID-19. Study details: Acute and convalescent COVID-19 specimens originated in the United States, Italy and Spain. T cells, B-cell-depleted T cells, or PBMCs provided the cDNA or gDNA that served as material.

Germline V CDR1 and CDR2: LNHDA, SQIVND (reference sequence). The CDR3 covers 17 residues. Trimming stripped 1 base from V and 6 bases from J, with 19 bases between. The V call is TRBV19, the J call TRBJ1-5, with D tentatively TRBD1 (6 bases). Sequencing used peripheral blood. The TCR originated in a human donor in a cohort sampled during active COVID-19. For the CDR3, the DNA is TGTGCCAGTAGTATAGGTCGGGGGGCAAGAGGGATTCAGCCCCAGCATTTT. Its translation: CASSIGRGARGIQPQHF.